These 24 T cell receptor beta chains were sequenced from one sample in a study of OX40 agonist ivuxolimab in advanced cancers. Assay: immunoSEQ multiplex PCR; the TCRdb copy retains only in-frame clones and omits some. Among about 80,000 clones listed, 85% to 90% were seen once. The starting material was CD4+ or CD8+ T cells sorted from blood, obtained in a trial of the OX40 agonist ivuxolimab. The receptors stem from an adult with an advanced solid tumor such as melanoma, head and neck, liver or kidney cancer.

The CDR3 spells CASSLPGTYNEQFF. The CDR3 DNA reads TGTGCCAGCAGCTTACCCGGGACCTACAATGAGCAGTTCTTC. The chain joins TRBV7-2 to TRBJ2-1; perhaps TRBD2 as D (5 bases). CDR1 is SGHTA and CDR2 is FQGNSA in the germline V gene. The CDR3 extends over 14 amino acids. Trimming left V 2 bases short and J 2 bases short, with 7 bases between.

This clone appeared a few times. CDR3 sequence: CATSGHLAGGYEQYF. The CDR3 nucleotides read TGTGCCACCAGCGGTCACCTAGCGGGAGGCTACGAGCAGTACTTC. V gene TRBV15 combines with J gene TRBJ2-7, with 11 bases identical to TRBD2. V trimming: 5 bases; J trimming: 3 bases; junction bases outside the gene matches: 6. The V gene's germline CDR1 is LNHNV and CDR2 YYDKDF (reference sequence). The CDR3 spans 15 residues.

V gene TRBV18 combines with J gene TRBJ2-5; the D call may be TRBD1 or TRBD2 (5 bases each). This CDR3 region has 11 residues. Germline V gene data show CDR1 as KGHSH and CDR2 as LQKENI. Deletions cut 8 bases from V and 5 bases from J, with 9 bases between. The CDR3 DNA is TGTGCCAGCAACGGGGACGAGACCCAGTACTTC. This sequence encodes CASNGDETQYF.

This chain joins TRBV9 and TRBJ2-7; TRBD2 aligns across 7 bases. Germline-derived CDR1 and CDR2 are SGDLS and YYNGEE. J lost 3 bases, V lost 4 bases, and 7 bases had no gene match. This CDR3 comprises 14 residues. The CDR3 DNA sequence: TGTGCCAGCAGCCCCATAGCGGGCGACTACGAGCAGTACTTC. This sequence encodes CASSPIAGDYEQYF.

J is TRBJ2-1 and V is TRBV13; D is unresolved. V was clipped by 6 bases and J by 1 base, with 7 bases between them. This CDR3 comprises 13 residues. The germline V gene encodes CDR1 PRHDT and CDR2 FYEKMQ (reference sequence). The CDR3 here is CASSSASYNEQFF. In nucleotides, the CDR3 is TGTGCCAGCAGTTCGGCTTCCTACAATGAGCAGTTCTTC.

V gene TRBV5-4 combines with J gene TRBJ2-5; either TRBD1 or TRBD2 may fit D (6 bases each). Germline CDR1 SGHNT, CDR2 YYREEE (reference sequence). Between the trimmed V and J ends, which lost 4 bases and 13 bases, there was a span of 17 bases. This CDR3 comprises 12 residues. The CDR3 here is CASSVAEGGRYF. The CDR3 DNA sequence: TGTGCCAGCAGCGTTGCTGAAGGGGGGAGGTACTTC.

The rearrangement joins TRBV13 to TRBJ1-2; a possible D gene is TRBD1 (6 bases). The V gene's germline CDR1 is PRHDT and CDR2 FYEKMQ (reference sequence). The CDR3 consists of 13 residues. The V gene lost 7 bases and the J gene lost 2 bases, with 11 bases spanning the gap. Here the CDR3 DNA reads TGTGCCAGCATCGAACAGGGAAACTATGGCTACACCTTC. Residues: CASIEQGNYGYTF.

The V call is TRBV6-1, the J call TRBJ2-7, with 12 bases that match TRBD2. This CDR3 spans 15 amino acids. From germline, CDR1 is MNHNS and CDR2 SASEGT. V lost 6 bases to trimming and J lost 0 bases; unmatched junction nucleotides: 3. The CDR3 bases are TGTGCCAGCAGGGGGACTAGCGGGCTCTCCTACGAGCAGTACTTC. Protein sequence: CASRGTSGLSYEQYF.

J is TRBJ1-1 and V is TRBV9; possibly TRBD1 for D (6 bases). From germline, CDR1 is SGDLS and CDR2 YYNGEE. Trimming removed 4 bases from V and 2 bases from J, with 12 bases in between. CDR3 length equals 14 residues. CDR3: CASSPKGGNTEAFF. The CDR3 nucleotides read TGTGCCAGCAGCCCCAAGGGGGGCAACACTGAAGCTTTCTTT.

This clone was recorded only once. V and J are TRBV18 and TRBJ2-7; D might be TRBD2 (5 bases). Per germline, CDR1 KGHSH and CDR2 LQKENI. Trimming cost V 2 bases and J 3 bases, with 8 bases left between them. This CDR3 is 13 amino acids long. This chain's CDR3 is CASSPATNYEQYF. DNA for the CDR3: TGTGCCAGCTCACCAGCGACTAACTACGAGCAGTACTTC.

V and J are TRBV25-1 and TRBJ2-3; possibly TRBD2 for D (6 bases). Germline V CDR1 and CDR2: MGHDK, SYGVNS. This CDR3 contains 14 residues. Trimming stripped 3 bases from V and 0 bases from J, with 7 bases between. As DNA, the CDR3 is TGTGCCAGCAGTGATAGCGGAAGCACAGATACGCAGTATTTT. Protein sequence: CASSDSGSTDTQYF.

V is TRBV5-6 and J is TRBJ2-7, with unresolved D. The CDR3 runs to 14 residues. The germline gives CDR1 SGHDT, CDR2 YYEEEE. V shed 8 bases and J shed 2 bases, with 17 bases lying between them. Here the CDR3 reads CASRLEGRTYEQYF. The CDR3 DNA sequence: TGTGCCAGTCGGCTTGAAGGAAGGACCTACGAGCAGTACTTC.

The chain combines TRBV27 with TRBJ2-1; 15 bases match TRBD2. CDR1 and CDR2 from the germline V gene are MNHEY and SMNVEV (reference sequence). This CDR3 spans 16 amino acids. V lost 8 bases and J lost 7; bases outside the gene matches: 9. The CDR3 nucleotides read TGTGCCAGCCCTTACGGGACTAGCGGGAGGTGTAATGAGCAGTTCTTC. It specifies CASPYGTSGRCNEQFF.

V gene TRBV18 combines with J gene TRBJ2-3, with D hard to call. This CDR3 has 12 amino acids. Trimming took 3 bases from V and 5 from J, leaving 6 bases between them. Germline V gives CDR1 KGHSH, CDR2 LQKENI. The CDR3: CASSPTEDTQYF. CDR3 DNA sequence: TGTGCCAGCTCACCGACCGAAGATACGCAGTATTTT.

This chain uses TRBV19 with TRBJ1-5, with D possibly TRBD1 on 5 matching bases. Trimming stripped 11 bases from V and 5 bases from J, with 13 bases between. Germline loops: CDR1 LNHDA, CDR2 SQIVND (reference sequence). This CDR3 region has 12 residues. The chain's CDR3 is CASGDGYQPQHF. DNA of the CDR3: TGTGCCTCCGGGGACGGGTATCAGCCCCAGCATTTT.

The V call is TRBV9, the J call TRBJ2-5, with 10 bases fitting TRBD2. J was trimmed by 2 bases and V by 2 bases; bases with no gene match: 3. The CDR3 extends over 15 amino acids. CDR1 SGDLS and CDR2 YYNGEE come from the germline V gene. The CDR3 DNA reads TGTGCCAGCAGCGTCGGGACTAGCGTGCAAGAGACCCAGTACTTC. This translates into CASSVGTSVQETQYF.

The chain recombines TRBV7-3 with TRBJ2-2; D is perhaps TRBD1 (5 bases). This CDR3 has 13 residues. The germline gives CDR1 SGHTA, CDR2 FQGTGA. V was trimmed by 2 bases and J by 4 bases, leaving 5 bases between them. The CDR3 region has the DNA TGTGCCAGCAGCTTAGACAGCACCGGGGAGCTGTTTTTT. Its protein is CASSLDSTGELFF.

The chain is built from TRBV4-1 and TRBJ1-2; unclear D gene. CDR3 length: 14 amino acids. In germline, CDR1 is MGHRA, CDR2 YSYEKL. V lost 1 base to trimming and J lost 3 bases, with 9 bases between them. CDR3 protein: CASSQGGGDYGYTF. The DNA of the CDR3 is TGCGCCAGCAGCCAAGGTGGTGGGGACTATGGCTACACCTTC.

This CDR3 is CASSLGVNVADTQYF. In nucleotides, the CDR3 is TGTGCCAGCAGCTTAGGGGTAAACGTCGCAGATACGCAGTATTTT. The chain joins TRBV7-2 to TRBJ2-3; D gene ambiguous. Germline V lookup: CDR1 SGHTA, CDR2 FQGNSA. There are 15 residues in the CDR3. The ends were cut back, 1 base at V and 4 bases at J, with 12 bases in the middle.

The gene calls are TRBV5-1 and TRBJ2-2, with 14 bases aligning to TRBD2. The CDR3 is 19 amino acids. Germline CDR1 reads SGHRS; CDR2 reads YFSETQ. V trimming: 3 bases; J trimming: 0 bases; junction bases outside the gene matches: 7. The DNA for the CDR3 is TGCGCCAGCAGCTCGAAGGGACTAGCGGGAGTTGCGAACACCGGGGAGCTGTTTTTT. Protein product: CASSSKGLAGVANTGELFF. Together with reference TRBV5-1 and TRBJ2-2, the CDR3 gives the full variable domain: KAGVTQTPRYLIKTRGQQVTLSCSPISGHRSVSWYQQTPGQGLQFLFEYFSETQRNKGNFPGRFSGRQFSNSRSEMNVSTLELGDSALYLCASSSKGLAGVANTGELFFGEGSRLTVL.

The sample holds a few counts of this clone. The V and J genes are TRBV6-6 and TRBJ1-6; 9 bases line up with TRBD1. Germline CDR1 reads MNHNY; CDR2 reads SVGAGI (reference sequence). Trimming at V came to 5 bases and at J to 10 bases, leaving 6 bases not matched to a gene. This CDR3 comprises 14 residues. CDR3 DNA sequence: TGTGCCAGCAGTCAGGGACAGGGAAGCTCACCCCTCCACTTT. Amino acid sequence: CASSQGQGSSPLHF.

The chain recombines TRBV6-1 with TRBJ2-7, with a weak D call TRBD2 (5 bases). CDR3 length: 12 residues. Germline V CDR1 and CDR2: MNHNS, SASEGT. The germline V and J ends were trimmed by 10 bases and 0 bases, with 10 bases remaining between them. The CDR3 here is CATGLYSYEQYF. CDR3 sequence (DNA): TGTGCCACCGGACTGTACTCCTACGAGCAGTACTTC.

The CDR3 reads CASSLFSDTQYF. CDR3 sequence (DNA): TGTGCCAGCAGCTTATTCTCAGATACGCAGTATTTT. V is TRBV7-2 and J is TRBJ2-3; D remains ambiguous. Trimming cost V 2 bases and J 4 bases, with 4 bases left between them. The length of the CDR3 is 12 residues. CDR1 SGHTA and CDR2 FQGNSA come from the germline V gene.

This clone has only one observation. The chain carries TRBV12-5 and TRBJ2-2, with 11 bases lining up with TRBD2. CDR3 length: 16 amino acids. The V and J ends lost 2 bases and 4 bases, in that order; junction bases with no gene match: 3. Germline V gene lookup returns CDR1 LGHNT and CDR2 FRNRAP. The CDR3 DNA is TGTGCTAGTGGTTTGACTAGCGGGAGATTCACCGGGGAGCTGTTTTTT. Protein: CASGLTSGRFTGELFF.